The 14 T cell receptor beta chains below come from one sample, sequenced in a study of shared clonotypes between healthy human individuals. Method: immunoSEQ multiplex PCR; TCRdb's copy keeps in-frame clones and lacks some. Of fewer than 600,000 clones detected, about 74% appear once; the ten largest clones hold approximately 12%. Sequenced: PBMCs. Every receptor here comes from a woman aged 40-49 years in good health. Some clones in this sample may be carry-over from other donors' samples.

For this clone: This CDR3 is also generated by other DNA sequences in the sample. The chain combines TRBV7-2 with TRBJ2-3; 8 bases line up with TRBD2. The CDR3 is 16 residues long. CDR1 is SGHTA and CDR2 is FQGNSA in the germline V gene. Trimming took 6 bases from V and 0 from J; bases not matched to a gene: 8. The CDR3 spells CASSYYRGRSTDTQYF. Here the CDR3 DNA reads TGTGCCAGCAGTTATTACCGCGGGAGGAGCACAGATACGCAGTATTTT.

The chain links TRBV9 to TRBJ2-3; TRBD2 matches at 7 bases. Trimming cost V 0 bases and J 7 bases; bases outside gene matches: 5. CDR3 length: 14 amino acids. Germline CDR1 reads SGDLS; CDR2 reads YYNGEE. CDR3 DNA: TGTGCCAGCAGCGTAGACCTAGCGGACAATACGCAGTATTTT. It yields the protein CASSVDLADNTQYF.

A word on this clone: With a far larger clone one base away, a read error is the likely cause. This chain links TRBV30 with TRBJ2-7, with no clear D. The CDR3 has 11 amino acids. V lost 2 bases to trimming and J lost 9 bases, with 11 bases between them. CDR1 and CDR2 from the germline V gene are GTSNPN and SVGIG (reference sequence). This CDR3 is CAWSLQGGQYF. CDR3 DNA sequence: TGTGCCTGGAGTTTACAAGGCGGGCAGTACTTC.

The chain has TRBV19 and TRBJ1-1; D is possibly TRBD1 (6 bases). The V gene's germline CDR1 is LNHDA and CDR2 SQIVND (reference sequence). The CDR3 extends over 13 amino acids. V was clipped by 7 bases and J by 5 bases, with 14 bases between them. This chain's CDR3 is CASIGKGGTEAFF. The CDR3 DNA is TGTGCCAGTATAGGAAAGGGGGGGACTGAAGCTTTCTTT.

Many counts were recorded for this clone. Other DNA sequences in the same sample also yield this CDR3. The J gene is TRBJ2-7, the V gene TRBV6-5; D possibly matches TRBD1 or TRBD2 (5 bases each). The V and J ends lost 3 bases and 1 base respectively, with 13 bases between them. From germline, CDR1 is MNHEY and CDR2 SVGAGI. The CDR3 covers 15 residues. The CDR3 nucleotides are TGTGCCAGCAGTTATTCCGGGACGGGATCCTACGAGCAGTACTTC. Translation gives CASSYSGTGSYEQYF.

V and J are TRBV9 and TRBJ1-3, with TRBD1 matching over 7 bases. The V and J ends lost 4 bases and 2 bases, in that order; junction bases with no gene match: 6. Germline CDR1 is SGDLS and CDR2 is YYNGEE. This CDR3 spans 15 amino acids. CDR3 in DNA: TGTGCCAGCAGCCCAGGGGGGGCGGCTGGAAACACCATATATTTT. It codes for CASSPGGAAGNTIYF.

The V and J genes are TRBV9 and TRBJ1-2; 11 bases agree with TRBD1. The CDR3 is made up of 15 amino acids. CDR1 is SGDLS, CDR2 YYNGEE, per germline. Trimming at V came to 0 bases and at J to 5 bases, leaving 3 bases not matched to a gene. As DNA, the CDR3 is TGTGCCAGCAGCGTAGGGACAGGGGGCGTGTATGGCTACACCTTC. This codes for CASSVGTGGVYGYTF.

The genes are TRBV29-1 and TRBJ2-3; D call uncertain. Germline-derived CDR1 and CDR2 are SQVTM and ANQGSEA. CDR3 length: 11 amino acids. The CDR3 sequence is CNAGSTDTQYF. The CDR3 DNA follows: TGCAACGCCGGTAGCACAGATACGCAGTATTTT.

The chain recombines TRBV11-2 with TRBJ2-7; perhaps TRBD2 as D (5 bases). Germline CDR1 SGHAT, CDR2 FQNNGV. The CDR3 loop spans 14 amino acids. Deletions cut 1 base from V and 3 bases from J, with 10 bases between. The CDR3 loop is CASSLGPGSYEQYF. CDR3 coding DNA: TGTGCCAGCAGCTTAGGGCCGGGGAGCTACGAGCAGTACTTC.

With respect to this clone: A read error is the likely source, as a far larger clone sits one nucleotide away. The J gene is TRBJ2-5, the V gene TRBV4-3; the D gene could be TRBD1 or TRBD2 (5 bases each). The J call may be in error: the DNA end matches TRBJ2-7 better. The CDR3 runs 15 residues. Looked up from germline, CDR1 is LGHNA and CDR2 is YSLEER. CDR3 protein: CASSRGANPHYEQYF. CDR3 DNA: TGCGCCAGCAGCCGAGGGGCGAACCCCCACTACGAGCAGTACTTC.

The chain has TRBV5-1 and TRBJ2-7; possibly TRBD1 for D (5 bases). Trimming shortened V by 4 bases and J by 9 bases, and 11 bases separated the two germline ends. Germline V gene sequence: CDR1 SGHRS, CDR2 YFSETQ. The CDR3 length is 11 residues. For the CDR3, the DNA is TGCGCCAGCAGCCTTAAGGACACGCAGTACTTC. This encodes CASSLKDTQYF.

This clone was counted a single time. The chain has TRBV2 and TRBJ2-7; 11 bases match TRBD1. Germline V gene lookup returns CDR1 SNHLY and CDR2 FYNNEI. CDR3 length: 12 amino acids. V lost 6 bases and J lost 6; bases outside the gene matches: 1. The CDR3 nucleotides read TGTGCCAGCAGGGGGACAGGGGGCGAGCAGTACTTC. This translates into CASRGTGGEQYF.

The chain joins TRBV29-1 to TRBJ1-2, with 8 nucleotides matching TRBD1. Germline V lookup: CDR1 SQVTM, CDR2 ANQGSEA. V dropped 1 base and J dropped 4; count of bases not matched to a gene: 5. The CDR3 loop spans 14 amino acids. Here the CDR3 DNA reads TGCAGCGTTGAAGGGCCCGGGACAGGCTATGGCTACACCTTC. This encodes CSVEGPGTGYGYTF.

There are many counts of this clone. The sample carries other DNA sequences with the same CDR3. The rearrangement joins TRBV7-2 to TRBJ1-2, with 7 bases fitting TRBD1. Trimming took 0 bases from V and 4 from J; bases not matched to a gene: 14. Germline V lookup: CDR1 SGHTA, CDR2 FQGNSA. This CDR3 has 18 amino acids. The chain's CDR3 is CASSLAQPWQGVSYGYTF. The CDR3, as DNA: TGTGCCAGCAGCTTAGCCCAACCGTGGCAGGGGGTGTCCTATGGCTACACCTTC. Full variable domain (missing parts from reference TRBV7-2 and TRBJ1-2): GAGVSQSPSNKVTEKGKDVELRCDPISGHTALYWYRQSLGQGLEFLIYFQGNSAPDKSGLPSDRFSAERTGGSVSTLTIQRTQQEDSAVYLCASSLAQPWQGVSYGYTFGSGTRLTVV.